Each of the 10 T cell receptor beta chains below was sequenced from the same sample in a study of regulatory T cells in long-lasting Graves disease. According to the study, TCR beta libraries were built with iRepertoire HTBI primers and CDR3-region Arm-PCR. TCRdb fed the multiplex PCR reads into MiXCR, producing one record per CDR3 protein. The data contain 350,000 to 450,000 distinct CDR3 sequences, 14% to 15% of them singletons. Time point in this sample: newly diagnosed GD, antithyroid drugs for less than 3 months. PBMCs were the source of the RNA used for TCR sequencing. The sample was also reused in another study, on T cells in Graves' hyperthyroidism and ophthalmopathy.

Specimen: peripheral blood mononuclear cells (PBMCs), collected at new diagnosis, from a patient treated with antithyroid drugs. These receptors originate from a woman in her thirties with Graves disease.

This clonotype was observed a handful of times. This sequence joins TRBV15 and TRBJ2-3, with D possibly TRBD1 on 6 matching bases. The CDR3 contains 15 residues. Per germline, CDR1 LNHNV and CDR2 YYDKDF (reference sequence). The V and J ends lost 0 bases and 0 bases respectively, with 7 bases between them. The CDR3 bases are TGTGCCACCAGCAGAGATGGGGGCAGCACAGATACGCAGTATTTT. Translating it yields CATSRDGGSTDTQYF.

About this clonotype itself: With a much larger clone just one base away, this may be a read error. The gene calls are TRBV5-1 and TRBJ2-2; 14 bases fit TRBD2. This CDR3 spans 16 amino acids. Germline V gives CDR1 SGHRS, CDR2 YFSETQ. The CDR3 sequence: CTSSSGLAGETGELFF. As DNA, the CDR3 is TGCACCAGCAGCTCGGGACTAGCGGGAGAGACCGGGGAGCTGTTTTTT.

This clonotype was detected many times. This chain uses TRBV5-1 with TRBJ2-3; 11 nucleotides match TRBD2. Germline V gives CDR1 SGHRS, CDR2 YFSETQ. This CDR3 has 14 amino acids. After removal of 8 bases from V and 2 bases from J, the junction contained 4 bases not matched to a gene. CDR3 nucleotides: TGCGCCAGTATAGCGGGAGGGCTCACAGATACGCAGTATTTT. Its protein product is CASIAGGLTDTQYF.

The chain uses TRBV2 and TRBJ1-6, with 10 nucleotides matching TRBD1. This CDR3 is built from 15 residues. Germline lookup yields CDR1 SNHLY and CDR2 FYNNEI. V was pared by 11 bases and J by 7 bases, with 11 bases of the junction left unmatched. CDR3 DNA: TGTGCCTGCAAAAGCCAGGGACAGGGGAATTCACCCCTCCACTTT. Translation gives CACKSQGQGNSPLHF.

The chain links TRBV15 to TRBJ2-5; D remains unclear. V shed 4 bases and J shed 10 bases, with 16 bases lying between them. From germline, CDR1 is LNHNV and CDR2 YYDKDF (reference sequence). This CDR3 is built from 13 residues. CDR3 bases: TGTGCCACCAGCACGACCGCGAGTGTGGACCAGTACTTC. Translating gives CATSTTASVDQYF. The whole variable domain, filled in from reference TRBV15 and TRBJ2-5, reads DAMVIQNPRYQVTQFGKPVTLSCSQTLNHNVMYWYQQKSSQAPKLLFHYYDKDFNNEADTPDNFQSRRPNTSFCFLDIRSPGLGDTAMYLCATSTTASVDQYFGPGTRLLVL.

This clonotype was seen many times. As DNA, the CDR3 is TGTGCCAGCACTCCTCTGAGGGGGCCCCTCTATGGCTACACCTTC. It yields the protein CASTPLRGPLYGYTF. This chain connects TRBV2 to TRBJ1-2, with TRBD1 matching over 7 bases. From germline, CDR1 is SNHLY and CDR2 FYNNEI. The CDR3 length is 15 residues. V trimming: 7 bases; J trimming: 4 bases; junction bases outside the gene matches: 12. Together with reference TRBV2 and TRBJ1-2, the CDR3 gives the full variable domain: EPEVTQTPSHQVTQMGQEVILRCVPISNHLYFYWYRQILGQKVEFLVSFYNNEISEKSEIFDDQFSVERPDGSNFTLKIRSTKLEDSAMYFCASTPLRGPLYGYTFGSGTRLTVV.

This clonotype has just a few counts. The junction does not match germline at one end; this may be a read error. The chain is built from TRBV24-1 and TRBJ2-1; D remains ambiguous. Germline V CDR1 and CDR2: KGHDR, SFDVKD. The CDR3 runs to 14 residues. The CDR3 DNA follows: TGTGCCACCAGTGATTATGCACTCAACAATGAGCAGCTCTTC. It encodes CATSDYALNNEQLF.

The J gene is TRBJ2-1, the V gene TRBV4-1; the D is unclear. Germline V CDR1 and CDR2: MGHRA, YSYEKL. Trimming pared 1 base from V and 12 bases from J, leaving 22 bases between. The CDR3 runs 16 residues. CDR3 residues: CASSQVFRTQLMLQFF. In nucleotides, the CDR3 is TGCGCCAGCAGCCAAGTTTTCAGGACCCAACTAATGTTGCAGTTCTTC.

This clonotype was recorded at least ten times. V and J are TRBV30 and TRBJ1-5; TRBD1 matches at 8 bases. V trimming: 6 bases; J trimming: 7 bases; junction bases outside the gene matches: 8. CDR3 length: 13 amino acids. Germline V CDR1 and CDR2: GTSNPN, SVGIG (reference sequence). CDR3 coding DNA: TGTGCCTGTTCGACAGGGGCCGGGCAGCCCCAGCATTTT. As protein: CACSTGAGQPQHF.

In this sample, this clonotype turned up once. This sequence may be a read error, since a much larger clone differs from it by one base. The J gene is TRBJ2-1, the V gene TRBV20-1, with TRBD2 matching over 8 bases. Trimming cost V 5 bases and J 10 bases; bases outside gene matches: 16. The CDR3 is 15 residues long. Germline V gives CDR1 DFQATT, CDR2 SNEGSKA (reference sequence). CDR3 in DNA: TGCAGTGCTCCACCCAGCGGGAGAATCTCCTACGAGCAGTTCTTC. This codes for CSAPPSGRISYEQFF.